The 26 T cell receptor beta chains below come from one sample, sequenced in a study of T cells after yellow fever vaccination. TCRdb recomputed calls from the 5' RACE reads with MiXCR, one row per CDR3 protein. This repertoire shows under 600,000 distinct CDR3 sequences, roughly 22% found once; its top ten account for around 17%. The material was PBMCs, obtained 21 days after the first yellow fever vaccination. These receptors were collected from a man aged 18 to 29 who received the YFV17D yellow fever vaccine.

This clonotype was counted only a few times. The chain recombines TRBV12-3 or TRBV12-4 with TRBJ2-2; D unresolved. The CDR3 runs to 14 residues. Between the trimmed V and J ends, which lost 6 bases and 4 bases, there was a span of 12 bases. CDR3 bases: TGTGCCAGCAGCCCCGGGCCTGCCACCGGGGAGCTGTTTTTT. Translated, it gives CASSPGPATGELFF.

This clonotype was recorded many times. V and J are TRBV7-9 and TRBJ2-3; TRBD2 agrees at 8 bases. CDR1 is SEHNR and CDR2 is FQNEAQ in the germline V gene (reference sequence). This CDR3 contains 16 residues. Trimming cost V 2 bases and J 4 bases; bases outside gene matches: 8. The CDR3 DNA reads as TGTGCCAGCAGCTTAAGACGGGGGGGCCGGGCAGATACGCAGTATTTT. Its translation is CASSLRRGGRADTQYF.

The chain couples TRBV6-2 or TRBV6-3 to TRBJ2-3; D unresolved. The CDR3 covers 12 residues. The V end was cut by 4 bases, the J end by 7 bases, with 9 bases between. The germline CDR1 and CDR2 sequences are MNHEY and SVGEGT. The CDR3 sequence: CASSSRSNTQYF. The CDR3, as DNA: TGTGCCAGCAGTTCCCGATCAAATACGCAGTATTTT.

This chain links TRBV20-1 with TRBJ2-3, with no clear D. The CDR3 covers 12 residues. Germline assignment: CDR1 DFQATT and CDR2 SNEGSKA (reference sequence). Trimming stripped 7 bases from V and 9 bases from J, with 17 bases between. The CDR3 DNA reads TGCAGTGGCAAGACCCACTTGGGGACGCAGTATTTT. It yields the protein CSGKTHLGTQYF.

The chain couples TRBV5-1 to TRBJ2-3, with TRBD2 matching over 13 bases. V lost 3 bases to trimming and J lost 8 bases; unmatched junction nucleotides: 6. The CDR3 covers 15 residues. The germline gives CDR1 SGHRS, CDR2 YFSETQ. CDR3: CASSYGLAGVFTQYF. As DNA, the CDR3 is TGCGCCAGCAGCTACGGACTAGCGGGGGTATTTACGCAGTATTTT.

The rearrangement joins TRBV30 to TRBJ1-2; TRBD1 might be the D (6 bases). The CDR3 consists of 13 residues. Germline V gene lookup returns CDR1 GTSNPN and CDR2 SVGIG (reference sequence). V lost 0 bases, J lost 10 bases, and 15 bases lay in between. The CDR3 sequence is CAWSVRQGLVYTF. CDR3 DNA: TGTGCCTGGAGTGTACGGCAGGGGTTAGTCTACACCTTC.

There are many counts of this clonotype. This chain links TRBV5-1 with TRBJ1-2, with TRBD1 as a possible D gene (6 bases). The CDR3 is made up of 14 amino acids. Deletions cut 4 bases from V and 4 bases from J, with 14 bases between. The germline V gene encodes CDR1 SGHRS and CDR2 YFSETQ. CDR3 nucleotide sequence: TGCGCCAGCAGCCAGGTTGGACAGTCCTATGGCTACACCTTC. Protein sequence: CASSQVGQSYGYTF.

This chain uses TRBV15 with TRBJ2-3; 12 bases are shared with TRBD2. The ends lost 5 bases at V and 6 bases at J; junction bases unmatched: 12. Germline assignment: CDR1 LNHNV and CDR2 YYDKDF (reference sequence). The length of the CDR3 is 17 residues. CDR3 amino acids: CATSWSSLAGGRDTQYF. Here the CDR3 DNA reads TGTGCCACCAGCTGGAGCAGCCTAGCGGGGGGGAGGGATACGCAGTATTTT.

In its sample, this clonotype was seen many times. The chain uses TRBV7-9 and TRBJ2-7; 8 bases fit TRBD1. The trim removed 1 base at V and 2 bases at J, leaving 10 bases unmatched. The CDR3 runs to 17 residues. Germline CDR1 is SEHNR and CDR2 is FQNEAQ (reference sequence). The DNA of the CDR3 is TGTGCCAGCAGCTTAGTCCCTATTCGGACAGGGACCTACGAGCAGTACGTC. It codes for CASSLVPIRTGTYEQYV.

The V call is TRBV3-1, the J call TRBJ1-2; D gene uncertain. Trimming shortened V by 1 base and J by 2 bases, and 11 bases separated the two germline ends. The CDR3 length is 15 residues. Germline CDR1 is LGHDT and CDR2 is YNNKEL (reference sequence). The CDR3 DNA is TGTGCCAGCAGCCAAGCGAATTCCGGGAACTATGGCTACACCTTC. Translating it yields CASSQANSGNYGYTF. Full variable domain (outside the CDR3, taken from reference TRBV3-1 and TRBJ1-2): DTAVSQTPKYLVTQMGNDKSIKCEQNLGHDTMYWYKQDSKKFLKIMFSYNNKELIINETVPNRFSPKSPDKAHLNLHINSLELGDSAVYFCASSQANSGNYGYTFGSGTRLTVV.

This clonotype was detected many times. The rearrangement links TRBV15 to TRBJ2-7; TRBD2 is a possible D gene (5 bases). The CDR3 is made up of 15 amino acids. The ends were cut back, 3 bases at V and 0 bases at J, with 12 bases in the middle. The germline V gene has CDR1 LNHNV and CDR2 YYDKDF (reference sequence). The CDR3 protein is CATSRDSLTSYEQYF. CDR3 in DNA: TGTGCCACCAGCAGGGACTCCCTGACCTCCTACGAGCAGTACTTC.

The gene calls are TRBV25-1 and TRBJ2-5, with 9 positions matching TRBD2. Germline values: CDR1 MGHDK, CDR2 SYGVNS. The trim removed 6 bases at V and 0 bases at J, leaving 2 bases unmatched. The CDR3 is 14 residues long. The CDR3 reads CASSRGGDQETQYF. CDR3 sequence (DNA): TGTGCCAGCAGCCGCGGGGGGGACCAAGAGACCCAGTACTTC.

CDR3 in amino acids: CASSQEGAGGSYNEQFF. The CDR3 coding sequence is TGTGCCAGCAGCCAAGAGGGAGCGGGGGGTTCCTACAATGAGCAGTTCTTC. This chain uses TRBV4-2 with TRBJ2-1; 9 bases are shared with TRBD2. Germline V CDR1 and CDR2: LGHNA, YNFKEQ. The CDR3 runs 17 residues. V dropped 0 bases and J dropped 1; count of bases not matched to a gene: 4.

The chain is built from TRBV28 and TRBJ2-6; D is unclear. Germline loops: CDR1 MDHEN, CDR2 SYDVKM. The V and J ends lost 1 base and 9 bases respectively, with 4 bases between them. The CDR3 contains 12 residues. DNA for the CDR3: TGTGCCAGCAGTTTATCGTTCAACGTCCTGACTTTC. Amino acids: CASSLSFNVLTF.

V and J are TRBV19 and TRBJ1-1, with D possibly being TRBD1 (5 bases). This CDR3 contains 12 residues. The germline gives CDR1 LNHDA, CDR2 SQIVND (reference sequence). V lost 7 bases, J lost 5 bases, and 11 bases lay in between. The CDR3: CASKRTLTEAFF. CDR3 sequence (DNA): TGTGCCAGTAAGCGGACATTAACTGAAGCTTTCTTT.

This sequence joins TRBV5-1 and TRBJ2-3, with a tentative D call TRBD1 (6 bases). CDR1 and CDR2 from the germline V gene are SGHRS and YFSETQ. The V and J ends lost 5 bases and 0 bases respectively, with 13 bases between them. The CDR3 contains 15 residues. The CDR3 protein is CASRAGQPSTDTQYF. For the CDR3, the DNA is TGCGCCAGCAGGGCTGGACAGCCTAGCACAGATACGCAGTATTTT.

The V call is TRBV5-6, the J call TRBJ1-4; 10 nucleotides match TRBD1. The CDR3 has 15 residues. Trimming cost V 2 bases and J 10 bases; bases outside gene matches: 8. Germline CDR1 and CDR2: SGHDT and YYEEEE. In DNA, the CDR3 is TGTGCCAGCAGCTTTATCGGACAGGGGGTAGGAAAACTGTTTTTT. Translating it yields CASSFIGQGVGKLFF.

This sequence joins TRBV11-2 and TRBJ2-3; 9 nucleotides match TRBD2. The trim removed 2 bases at V and 5 bases at J, leaving 14 bases unmatched. Germline lookup yields CDR1 SGHAT and CDR2 FQNNGV. The CDR3 spans 18 residues. The CDR3 DNA reads as TGTGCCAGCAGCTTAAGAGGGCCTGGCGGGGGGGGCAGAGATACGCAGTATTTT. Amino acid sequence: CASSLRGPGGGGRDTQYF.

This clonotype was observed a few times. This chain joins TRBV12-3 or TRBV12-4 and TRBJ1-5; D remains unclear. The CDR3 spans 13 residues. V was shortened by 6 bases and J by 5 bases, with 11 bases between the two germline ends. The CDR3 spells CASSPSPYQPQHF. The CDR3 DNA follows: TGTGCCAGCAGCCCAAGCCCCTATCAGCCCCAGCATTTT.

Ten or more counts support this clonotype. The chain employs TRBV2 and TRBJ1-6; 8 bases are a match to TRBD1. CDR3 length: 15 amino acids. The trim removed 4 bases at V and 4 bases at J, leaving 3 bases unmatched. Germline loops: CDR1 SNHLY, CDR2 FYNNEI. CDR3 protein: CASSARGPYNSPLHF. CDR3 nucleotides: TGTGCCAGCAGTGCCAGGGGGCCGTATAATTCACCCCTCCACTTT. Full variable domain (rest looked up from reference TRBV2 and TRBJ1-6): EPEVTQTPSHQVTQMGQEVILRCVPISNHLYFYWYRQILGQKVEFLVSFYNNEISEKSEIFDDQFSVERPDGSNFTLKIRSTKLEDSAMYFCASSARGPYNSPLHFGNGTRLTVT.

V gene TRBV12-3 or TRBV12-4 combines with J gene TRBJ1-5; D not certain. The ends were cut back, 4 bases at V and 0 bases at J, with 7 bases in the middle. The CDR3 sequence is 14 residues long. The CDR3 reads CASSSHLSNQPQHF. CDR3 DNA: TGTGCCAGCAGTTCCCACCTTAGCAATCAGCCCCAGCATTTT.

The CDR3 bases are TGTGCCAGCAGCATGGACCCCTACTCTGGGGCCAACGTCCTGACTTTC. Translated, it gives CASSMDPYSGANVLTF. The chain joins TRBV5-8 to TRBJ2-6; D gene unclear. The V gene's germline CDR1 is SGHTS and CDR2 YDEGEE. V was clipped by 4 bases and J by 0 bases, with 11 bases between them. The CDR3 is 16 residues long.

The rearrangement uses TRBV7-9 and TRBJ2-5; 8 bases match TRBD1. With 5 bases clipped from V and 3 bases from J, the junction kept 2 bases outside the gene matches. This CDR3 is 13 amino acids long. CDR1 and CDR2 (germline): SEHNR, FQNEAQ (reference sequence). This CDR3 reads CASSGTGEETQYF. In DNA form, the CDR3 reads TGTGCCAGCAGCGGGACAGGAGAAGAGACCCAGTACTTC. Full variable domain (rest looked up from reference TRBV7-9 and TRBJ2-5): DTGVSQNPRHKITKRGQNVTFRCDPISEHNRLYWYRQTLGQGPEFLTYFQNEAQLEKSRLLSDRFSAERPKGSFSTLEIQRTEQGDSAMYLCASSGTGEETQYFGPGTRLLVL.

This clonotype was seen only a few times. The J gene is TRBJ2-1, the V gene TRBV3-1, with D maybe TRBD2 (7 bases). CDR1 LGHDT and CDR2 YNNKEL come from the germline V gene (reference sequence). The germline V and J ends were trimmed by 4 bases and 4 bases, with 20 bases remaining between them. The CDR3 has 17 residues. CDR3 sequence: CASSPNLGGGGYNEQFF. As DNA, the CDR3 is TGTGCCAGCAGCCCGAACTTAGGGGGGGGCGGGTACAATGAGCAGTTCTTC.

V and J are TRBV4-2 and TRBJ2-3, with D perhaps assigned TRBD1 or TRBD2 (5 bases each). Trimming took off 1 base at V and 8 bases at J, with 13 bases between the two ends. The length of the CDR3 is 14 residues. Per the germline V gene, CDR1 is LGHNA and CDR2 is YNFKEQ. The CDR3 bases are TGTGCCAGCAGCCAAGCGGTACGGGACCGTACGCAGTATTTT. Protein product: CASSQAVRDRTQYF.

This clonotype was detected ten times or more. The chain combines TRBV4-3 with TRBJ1-6; perhaps TRBD1 as D (5 bases). V lost 2 bases and J 7 bases, leaving 12 bases between the germline ends. This CDR3 spans 15 amino acids. Germline CDR1 LGHNA, CDR2 YSLEER. CDR3 sequence: CASSQLDSFNSPLHF. In nucleotides, the CDR3 is TGCGCCAGCAGCCAACTAGACAGTTTCAATTCACCCCTCCACTTT.